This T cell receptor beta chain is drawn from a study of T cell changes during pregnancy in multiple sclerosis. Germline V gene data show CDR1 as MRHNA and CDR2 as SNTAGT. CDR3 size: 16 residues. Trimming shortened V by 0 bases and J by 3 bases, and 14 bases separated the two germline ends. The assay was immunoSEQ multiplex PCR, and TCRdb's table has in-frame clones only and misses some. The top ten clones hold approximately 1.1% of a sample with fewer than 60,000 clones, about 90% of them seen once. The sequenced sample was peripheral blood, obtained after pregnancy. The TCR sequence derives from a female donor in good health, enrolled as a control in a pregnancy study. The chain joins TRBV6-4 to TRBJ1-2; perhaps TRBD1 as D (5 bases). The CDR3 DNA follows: TGTGCCAGCAGTGACTCTCGAGCAGGGTTATACTATGGCTACACCTTC. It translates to CASSDSRAGLYYGYTF.